Presented here are 3 T cell receptor beta chains from one specimen sequenced in a study of T cells after yellow fever vaccination. TCRdb ran MiXCR on the 5' RACE reads and lists one entry per CDR3 protein. Among around 340,000 distinct CDR3 sequences listed, approximately 9% were seen once. Specimen: PBMCs, collected on the day of the first yellow fever vaccination. Every receptor here comes from a man between 18 and 35 years old who received the YFV17D yellow fever vaccine.

This sequence joins TRBV7-2 and TRBJ2-4; 7 positions match TRBD1. There are 11 residues in the CDR3. In germline, CDR1 is SGHTA, CDR2 FQGNSA. With V trimmed by 4 bases and J by 12 bases, 3 bases remained unmatched. CDR3 region: CASSSRGSQYF. The CDR3 coding sequence is TGTGCCAGCAGCTCCAGGGGGTCTCAGTACTTC.

The table lists this clonotype with many counts. The chain links TRBV5-1 to TRBJ1-1, with D unresolved. Germline V gene sequence: CDR1 SGHRS, CDR2 YFSETQ. Trimming removed 2 bases at V and 3 bases at J, with 8 bases between. The CDR3 is made up of 13 amino acids. CDR3 in amino acids: CASSFLVDTEAFF. The DNA of the CDR3 is TGCGCCAGCAGCTTCCTTGTCGACACTGAAGCTTTCTTT.

The J gene is TRBJ1-3, the V gene TRBV12-3 or TRBV12-4, with TRBD1 as a possible D gene (5 bases). The CDR3 is 16 residues long. Trimming left V 7 bases short and J 4 bases short, with 20 bases between. The CDR3: CASNQPHDRSGNTIYF. The DNA for the CDR3 is TGTGCCAGCAACCAACCCCACGACAGATCAGGAAACACCATATATTTT.